The present T cell receptor beta chain was sequenced within a study of cytomegalovirus exposure and HLA in healthy donors. This PCR relied on a set of 60 Vbeta primers and 13 Jbeta primers. Data came from immunoSEQ multiplex PCR; TCRdb stores just in-frame clones and leaves some out. The table lists 100,000 to 150,000 clones, about 72% of them singletons. Sequenced material: PBMCs. The receptor was isolated from a man aged 25 to 40 in good health and CMV-seropositive.

DNA for the CDR3: TGCGCCAGCAGCGTCACTGTCACCTACGAGCAGTACTTC. Its protein is CASSVTVTYEQYF. This rearrangement joins TRBV5-1 to TRBJ2-7; D is unresolved. Between the trimmed V and J ends, which lost 4 bases and 2 bases, there was a span of 10 bases. The CDR3 is 13 amino acids. From germline, CDR1 is SGHRS and CDR2 YFSETQ.